This T cell receptor (beta chain) was sequenced in a study of cytomegalovirus exposure and HLA in healthy donors. Notes on this clone: The antigen is undetermined.

Researchers ran the PCR with 60 Vbeta and 13 Jbeta primers. Sequencing used immunoSEQ multiplex PCR; TCRdb keeps in-frame clones, though not all of them. The sample shows roughly 100,000 clones, 75% to 90% of them seen only once. Regarding the study as a whole: Reports described diagnosis of cytomegalovirus status by the classifier as highly specific and sensitive. Earlier results showed most TCR beta V segments being productive about 87% or about 30% of the time.

The sample taken for sequencing was PBMCs. This TCR derives from a man aged 35 to 55 in good health and CMV-seronegative.

The DNA for the CDR3 is TGTGCCAGCAGCCAAGGGTGGGGGGGCTCCCTAGCGGGGACCTACAATGAGCAGTTCTTC. Its protein is CASSQGWGGSLAGTYNEQFF. The chain is built from TRBV14 and TRBJ2-1, with TRBD2 matching over 9 bases. V shed 1 base and J 2 bases; nucleotides not matched to a gene: 15. This CDR3 is built from 20 residues. Germline values: CDR1 SGHDN, CDR2 FVKESK.